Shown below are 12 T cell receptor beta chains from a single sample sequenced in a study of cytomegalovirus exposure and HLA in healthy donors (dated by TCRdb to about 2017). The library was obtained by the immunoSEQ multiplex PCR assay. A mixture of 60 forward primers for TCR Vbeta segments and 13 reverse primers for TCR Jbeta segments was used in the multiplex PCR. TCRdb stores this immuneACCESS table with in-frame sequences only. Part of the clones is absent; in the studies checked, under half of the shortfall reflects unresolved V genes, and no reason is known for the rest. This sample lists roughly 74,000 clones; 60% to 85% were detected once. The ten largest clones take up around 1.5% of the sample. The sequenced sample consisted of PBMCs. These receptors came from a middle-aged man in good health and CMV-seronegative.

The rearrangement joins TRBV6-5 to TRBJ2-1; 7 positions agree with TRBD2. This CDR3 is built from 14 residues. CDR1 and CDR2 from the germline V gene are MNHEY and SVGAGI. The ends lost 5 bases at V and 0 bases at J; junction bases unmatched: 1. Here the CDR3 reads CASSLAASYNEQFF. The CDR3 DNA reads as TGTGCCAGCAGTCTAGCGGCCTCCTACAATGAGCAGTTCTTC.

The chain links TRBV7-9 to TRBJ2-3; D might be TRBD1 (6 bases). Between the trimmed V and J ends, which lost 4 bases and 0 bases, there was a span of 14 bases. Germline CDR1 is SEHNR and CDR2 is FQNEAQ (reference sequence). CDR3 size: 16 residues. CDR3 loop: CASSSDRTASTDTQYF. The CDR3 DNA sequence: TGTGCCAGCAGCTCCGATAGGACAGCTAGCACAGATACGCAGTATTTT.

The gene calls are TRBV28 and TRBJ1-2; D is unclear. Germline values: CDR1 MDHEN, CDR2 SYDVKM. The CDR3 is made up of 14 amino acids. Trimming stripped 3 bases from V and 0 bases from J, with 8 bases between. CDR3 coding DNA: TGTGCCAGCAGTTTTTCGGGGACTAACTATGGCTACACCTTC. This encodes CASSFSGTNYGYTF.

In nucleotides, the CDR3 is TGTGCCAGCTCACCTAGCGGGAGTATCCAAGAGACCCAGTACTTC. This encodes CASSPSGSIQETQYF. The chain couples TRBV18 to TRBJ2-5; 9 bases agree with TRBD2. Germline V gives CDR1 KGHSH, CDR2 LQKENI. The CDR3 contains 15 residues. The V segment lost 3 bases and the J segment 1 base; nucleotides outside the gene matches: 3.

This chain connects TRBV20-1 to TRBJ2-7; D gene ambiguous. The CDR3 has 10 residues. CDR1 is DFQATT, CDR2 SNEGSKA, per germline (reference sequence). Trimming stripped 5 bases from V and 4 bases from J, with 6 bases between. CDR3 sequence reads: CSAGAYEQYF. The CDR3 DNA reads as TGCAGTGCTGGAGCGTACGAGCAGTACTTC.

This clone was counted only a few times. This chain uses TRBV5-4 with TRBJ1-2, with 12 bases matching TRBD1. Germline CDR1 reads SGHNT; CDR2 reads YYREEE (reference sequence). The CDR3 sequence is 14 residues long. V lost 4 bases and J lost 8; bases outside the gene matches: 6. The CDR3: CASSPGQGAEGYTF. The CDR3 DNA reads TGTGCCAGCAGCCCGGGACAGGGGGCAGAGGGCTACACCTTC.

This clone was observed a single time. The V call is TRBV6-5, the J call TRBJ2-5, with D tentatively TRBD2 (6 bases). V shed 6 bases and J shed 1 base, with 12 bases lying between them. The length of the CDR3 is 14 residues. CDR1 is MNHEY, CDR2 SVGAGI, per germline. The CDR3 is CASSYGSSQETQYF. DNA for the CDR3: TGTGCCAGCAGCTACGGGAGTTCCCAAGAGACCCAGTACTTC.

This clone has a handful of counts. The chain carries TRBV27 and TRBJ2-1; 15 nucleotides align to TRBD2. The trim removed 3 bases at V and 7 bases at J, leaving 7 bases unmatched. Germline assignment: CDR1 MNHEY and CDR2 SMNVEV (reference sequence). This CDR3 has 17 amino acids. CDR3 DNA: TGTGCCAGCAGTTTCCACGGACTAGCGGGAGGGGTAAATGAGCAGTTCTTC. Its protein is CASSFHGLAGGVNEQFF.

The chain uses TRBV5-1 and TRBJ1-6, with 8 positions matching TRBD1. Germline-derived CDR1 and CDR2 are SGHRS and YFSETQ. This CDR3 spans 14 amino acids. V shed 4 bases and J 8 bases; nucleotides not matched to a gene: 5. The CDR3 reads CASSATGVYSPLHF. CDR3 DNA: TGCGCCAGCAGCGCGACAGGGGTCTATTCACCCCTCCACTTT.

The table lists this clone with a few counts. CDR3 sequence (DNA): TGTGCCAGCAGCTTGGCAGAGGCAGGGGCTGGCTACACCTTC. It specifies CASSLAEAGAGYTF. The J gene is TRBJ1-2, the V gene TRBV5-8, with TRBD1 as a possible D gene (6 bases). The CDR3 length is 14 residues. In germline, CDR1 is SGHTS, CDR2 YDEGEE. The ends were cut back, 0 bases at V and 7 bases at J, with 13 bases in the middle.

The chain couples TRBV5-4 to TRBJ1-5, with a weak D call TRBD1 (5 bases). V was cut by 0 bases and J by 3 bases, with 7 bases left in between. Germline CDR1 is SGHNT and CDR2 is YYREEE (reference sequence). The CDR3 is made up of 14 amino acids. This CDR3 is CASSLEGYNQPQHF. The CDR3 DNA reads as TGTGCCAGCAGCTTGGAGGGGTACAATCAGCCCCAGCATTTT.

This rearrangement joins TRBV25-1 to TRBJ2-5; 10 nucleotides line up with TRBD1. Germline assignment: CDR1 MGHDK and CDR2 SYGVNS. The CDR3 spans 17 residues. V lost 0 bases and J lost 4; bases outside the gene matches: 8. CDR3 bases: TGTGCCAGCAGTGAATATAGCGGGACAGGGGTTCGAGAGACCCAGTACTTC. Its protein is CASSEYSGTGVRETQYF.